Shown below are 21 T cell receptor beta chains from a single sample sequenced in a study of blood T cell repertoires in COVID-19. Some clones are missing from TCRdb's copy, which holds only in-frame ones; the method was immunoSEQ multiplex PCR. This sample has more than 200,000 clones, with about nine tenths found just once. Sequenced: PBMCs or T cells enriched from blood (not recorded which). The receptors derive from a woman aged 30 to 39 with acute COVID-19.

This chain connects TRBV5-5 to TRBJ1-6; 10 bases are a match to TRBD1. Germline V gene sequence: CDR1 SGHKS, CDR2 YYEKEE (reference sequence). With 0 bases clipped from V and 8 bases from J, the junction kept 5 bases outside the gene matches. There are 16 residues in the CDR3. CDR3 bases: TGTGCCAGCAGCTTGGCCGGGGGGACAGGGGATTCACCCCTCCACTTT. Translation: CASSLAGGTGDSPLHF.

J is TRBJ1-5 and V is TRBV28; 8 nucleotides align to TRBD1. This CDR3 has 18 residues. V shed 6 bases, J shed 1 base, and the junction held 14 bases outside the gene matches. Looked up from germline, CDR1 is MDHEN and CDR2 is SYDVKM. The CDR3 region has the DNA TGTGCCAGCAGCACCTTTAGAAGACAGGGGCGAAGCAATCAGCCCCAGCATTTT. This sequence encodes CASSTFRRQGRSNQPQHF.

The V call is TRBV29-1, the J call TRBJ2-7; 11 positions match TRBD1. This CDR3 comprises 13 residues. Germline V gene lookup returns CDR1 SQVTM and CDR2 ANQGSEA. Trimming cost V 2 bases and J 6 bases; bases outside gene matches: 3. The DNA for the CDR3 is TGCAGCGTTGAAAGGACAGGGGGCTTCGAGCAGTACTTC. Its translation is CSVERTGGFEQYF.

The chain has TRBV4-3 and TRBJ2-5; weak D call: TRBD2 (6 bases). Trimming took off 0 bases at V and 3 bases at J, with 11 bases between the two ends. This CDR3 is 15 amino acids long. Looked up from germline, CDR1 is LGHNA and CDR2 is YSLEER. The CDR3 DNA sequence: TGCGCCAGCAGCCAAGAAACTAGCTTGGAAGAGACCCAGTACTTC. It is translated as CASSQETSLEETQYF.

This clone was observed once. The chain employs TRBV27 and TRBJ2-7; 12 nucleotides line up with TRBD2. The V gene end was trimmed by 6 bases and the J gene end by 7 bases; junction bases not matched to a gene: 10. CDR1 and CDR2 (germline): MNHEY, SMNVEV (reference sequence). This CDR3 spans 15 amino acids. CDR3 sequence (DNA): TGTGCCAGCAGGACTAGCGGGAGTCTAGCTAGGGAGCAGTACTTC. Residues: CASRTSGSLAREQYF.

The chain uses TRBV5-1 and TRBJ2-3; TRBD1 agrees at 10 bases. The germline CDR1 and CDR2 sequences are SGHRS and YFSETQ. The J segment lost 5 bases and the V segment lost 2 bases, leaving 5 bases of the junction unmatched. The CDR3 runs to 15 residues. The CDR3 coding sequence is TGCGCCAGCAGCTTAGACAGGGGGCGGGAAGATACGCAGTATTTT. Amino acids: CASSLDRGREDTQYF.

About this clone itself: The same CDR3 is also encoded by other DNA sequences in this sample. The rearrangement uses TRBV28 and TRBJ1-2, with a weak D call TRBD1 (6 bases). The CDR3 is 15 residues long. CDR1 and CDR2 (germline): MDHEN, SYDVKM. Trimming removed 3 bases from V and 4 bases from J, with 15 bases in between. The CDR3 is CASSFPQGLGYGYTF. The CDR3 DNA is TGTGCCAGCAGTTTTCCCCAGGGGCTAGGCTATGGCTACACCTTC.

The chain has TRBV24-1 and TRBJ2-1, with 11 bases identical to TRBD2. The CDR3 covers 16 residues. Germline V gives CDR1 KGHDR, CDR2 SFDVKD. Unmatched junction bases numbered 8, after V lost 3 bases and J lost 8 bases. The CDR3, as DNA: TGTGCCACCAGTGATCCATATAGCGGGGGGGCATATGAGCAGTTCTTC. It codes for CATSDPYSGGAYEQFF.

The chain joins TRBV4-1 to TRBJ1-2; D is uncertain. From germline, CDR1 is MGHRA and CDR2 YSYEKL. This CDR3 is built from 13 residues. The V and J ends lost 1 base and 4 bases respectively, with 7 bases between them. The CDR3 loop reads CASSQGTSYGYTF. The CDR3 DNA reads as TGCGCCAGCAGCCAAGGAACCAGCTATGGCTACACCTTC.

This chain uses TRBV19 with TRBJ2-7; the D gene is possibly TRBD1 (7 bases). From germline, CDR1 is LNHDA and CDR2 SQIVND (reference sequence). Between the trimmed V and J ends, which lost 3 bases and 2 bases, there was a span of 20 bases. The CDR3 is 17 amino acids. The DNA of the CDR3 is TGTGCCAGTAGTATCGGCCAGGGGGGATCGGGTCCCTACGAGCAGTACTTC. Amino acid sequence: CASSIGQGGSGPYEQYF.

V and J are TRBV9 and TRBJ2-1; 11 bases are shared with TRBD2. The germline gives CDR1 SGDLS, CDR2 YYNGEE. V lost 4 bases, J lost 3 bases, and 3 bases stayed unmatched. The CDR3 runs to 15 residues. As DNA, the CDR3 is TGTGCCAGCAGCTTCGGACTAGCGGGCTACAATGAGCAGTTCTTC. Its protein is CASSFGLAGYNEQFF.

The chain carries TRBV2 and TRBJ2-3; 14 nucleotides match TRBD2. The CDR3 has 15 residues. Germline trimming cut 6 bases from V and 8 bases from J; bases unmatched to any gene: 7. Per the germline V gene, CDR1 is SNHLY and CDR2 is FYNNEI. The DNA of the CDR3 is TGTGCCAGCAGATTGACTAGCGGGGGGGCCGGTACGCAGTATTTT. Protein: CASRLTSGGAGTQYF. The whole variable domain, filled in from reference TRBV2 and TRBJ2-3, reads EPEVTQTPSHQVTQMGQEVILRCVPISNHLYFYWYRQILGQKVEFLVSFYNNEISEKSEIFDDQFSVERPDGSNFTLKIRSTKLEDSAMYFCASRLTSGGAGTQYFGPGTRLTVL.

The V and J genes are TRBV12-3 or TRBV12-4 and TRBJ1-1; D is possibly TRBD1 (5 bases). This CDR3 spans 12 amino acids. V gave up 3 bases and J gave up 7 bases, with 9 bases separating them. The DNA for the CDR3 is TGTGCCAGCAGTTTCCGGGGGGGTGAAGCTTTCTTT. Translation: CASSFRGGEAFF.

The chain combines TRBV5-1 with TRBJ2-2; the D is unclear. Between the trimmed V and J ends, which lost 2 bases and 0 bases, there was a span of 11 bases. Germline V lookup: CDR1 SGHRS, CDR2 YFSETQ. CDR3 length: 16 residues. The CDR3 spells CASSLSSPSNTGELFF. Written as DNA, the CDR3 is TGCGCCAGCAGCTTAAGTAGCCCATCGAACACCGGGGAGCTGTTTTTT. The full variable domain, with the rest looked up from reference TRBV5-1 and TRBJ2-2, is KAGVTQTPRYLIKTRGQQVTLSCSPISGHRSVSWYQQTPGQGLQFLFEYFSETQRNKGNFPGRFSGRQFSNSRSEMNVSTLELGDSALYLCASSLSSPSNTGELFFGEGSRLTVL.

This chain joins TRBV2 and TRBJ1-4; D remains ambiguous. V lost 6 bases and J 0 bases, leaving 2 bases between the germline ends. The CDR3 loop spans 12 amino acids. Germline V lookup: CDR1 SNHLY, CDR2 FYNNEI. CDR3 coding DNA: TGTGCCAGCAGCGCAACTAATGAAAAACTGTTTTTT. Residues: CASSATNEKLFF.

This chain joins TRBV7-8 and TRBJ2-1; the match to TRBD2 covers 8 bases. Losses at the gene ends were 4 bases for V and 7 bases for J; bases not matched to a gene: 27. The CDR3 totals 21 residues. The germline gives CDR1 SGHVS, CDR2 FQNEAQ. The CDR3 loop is CASSSPSSMFSGTSVVNEQFF. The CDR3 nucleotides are TGTGCCAGCAGCTCCCCGTCCTCTATGTTCTCCGGGACTAGTGTGGTGAATGAGCAGTTCTTC.

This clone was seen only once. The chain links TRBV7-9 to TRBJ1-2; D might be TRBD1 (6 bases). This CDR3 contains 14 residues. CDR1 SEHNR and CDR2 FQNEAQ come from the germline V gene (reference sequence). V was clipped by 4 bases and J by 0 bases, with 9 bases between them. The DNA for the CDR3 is TGTGCCAGCAGCTCTCAGGGGACTAACTATGGCTACACCTTC. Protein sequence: CASSSQGTNYGYTF.

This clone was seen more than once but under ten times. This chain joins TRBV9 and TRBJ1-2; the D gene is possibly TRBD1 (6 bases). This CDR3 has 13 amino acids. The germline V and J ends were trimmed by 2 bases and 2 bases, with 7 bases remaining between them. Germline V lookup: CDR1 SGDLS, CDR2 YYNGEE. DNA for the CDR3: TGTGCCAGCAGCGTGGACAGAAACTATGGCTACACCTTC. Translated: CASSVDRNYGYTF. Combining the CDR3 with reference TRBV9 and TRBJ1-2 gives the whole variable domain DSGVTQTPKHLITATGQRVTLRCSPRSGDLSVYWYQQSLDQGLQFLIQYYNGEERAKGNILERFSAQQFPDLHSELNLSSLELGDSALYFCASSVDRNYGYTFGSGTRLTVV.

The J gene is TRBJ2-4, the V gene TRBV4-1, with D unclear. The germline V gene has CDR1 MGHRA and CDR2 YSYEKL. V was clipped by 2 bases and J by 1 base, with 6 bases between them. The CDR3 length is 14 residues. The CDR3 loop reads CASSQLVAKNIQYF. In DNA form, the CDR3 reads TGCGCCAGCAGCCAACTAGTTGCCAAAAACATTCAGTACTTC.

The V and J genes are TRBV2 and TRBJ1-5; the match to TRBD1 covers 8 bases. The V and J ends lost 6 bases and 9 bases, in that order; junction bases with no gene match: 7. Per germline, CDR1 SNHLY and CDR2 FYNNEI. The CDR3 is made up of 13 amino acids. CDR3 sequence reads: CASSSGGSRPQHF. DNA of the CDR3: TGTGCCAGCAGCTCAGGGGGCTCGCGGCCCCAGCATTTT. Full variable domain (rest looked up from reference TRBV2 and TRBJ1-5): EPEVTQTPSHQVTQMGQEVILRCVPISNHLYFYWYRQILGQKVEFLVSFYNNEISEKSEIFDDQFSVERPDGSNFTLKIRSTKLEDSAMYFCASSSGGSRPQHFGDGTRLSIL.

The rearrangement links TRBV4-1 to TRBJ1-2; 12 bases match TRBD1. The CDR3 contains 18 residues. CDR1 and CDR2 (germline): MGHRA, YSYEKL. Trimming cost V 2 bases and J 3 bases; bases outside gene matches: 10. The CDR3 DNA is TGCGCCAGCAGCCAACCGGGACAGGGGGCTCGGTTCGACTATGGCTACACCTTC. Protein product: CASSQPGQGARFDYGYTF.